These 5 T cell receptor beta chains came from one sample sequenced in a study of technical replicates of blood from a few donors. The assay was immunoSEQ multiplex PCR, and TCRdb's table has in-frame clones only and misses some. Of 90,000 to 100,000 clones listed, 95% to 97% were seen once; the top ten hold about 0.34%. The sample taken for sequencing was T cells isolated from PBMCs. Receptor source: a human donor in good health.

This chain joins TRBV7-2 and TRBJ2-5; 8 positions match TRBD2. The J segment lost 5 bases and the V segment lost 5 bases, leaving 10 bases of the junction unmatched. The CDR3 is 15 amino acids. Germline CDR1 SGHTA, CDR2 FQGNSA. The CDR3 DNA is TGTGCCAGCAGCCCTGTAGCGGGATCGGGGGAGACCCAGTACTTC. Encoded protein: CASSPVAGSGETQYF.

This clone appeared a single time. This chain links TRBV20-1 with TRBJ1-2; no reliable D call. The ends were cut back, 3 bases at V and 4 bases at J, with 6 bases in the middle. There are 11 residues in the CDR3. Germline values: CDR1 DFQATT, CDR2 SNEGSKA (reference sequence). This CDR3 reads CSASLIYGYTF. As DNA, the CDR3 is TGCAGTGCTAGTTTAATCTATGGCTACACCTTC.

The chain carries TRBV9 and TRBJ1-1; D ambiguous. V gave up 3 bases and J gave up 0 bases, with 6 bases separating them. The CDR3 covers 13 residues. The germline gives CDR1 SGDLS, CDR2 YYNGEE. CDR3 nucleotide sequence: TGTGCCAGCAGCGGAGTGATGAACACTGAAGCTTTCTTT. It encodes CASSGVMNTEAFF.

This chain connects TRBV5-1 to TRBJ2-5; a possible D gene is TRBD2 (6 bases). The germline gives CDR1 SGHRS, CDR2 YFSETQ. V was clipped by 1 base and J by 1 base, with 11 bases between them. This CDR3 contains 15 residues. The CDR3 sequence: CASSLTSGSQETQYF. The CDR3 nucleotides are TGCGCCAGCAGCTTGACGTCCGGGAGCCAAGAGACCCAGTACTTC.

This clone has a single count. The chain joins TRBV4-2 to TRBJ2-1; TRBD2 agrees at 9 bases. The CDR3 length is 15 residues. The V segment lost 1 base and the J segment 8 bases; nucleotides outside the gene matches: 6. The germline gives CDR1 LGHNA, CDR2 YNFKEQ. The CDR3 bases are TGTGCCAGCAGCCAAGTAGGGGCGGGAGGGCATGAGCAGTTCTTC. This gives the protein CASSQVGAGGHEQFF.